This T cell receptor (beta chain) derives from a study of T cells in Graves' hyperthyroidism and ophthalmopathy. It was RNA transcripts that yielded the amplified TCR beta CDR3 regions. A first-round RT-PCR of the TCR CDR3 used the HTBI primer set. MiXCR was run by TCRdb on the multiplex PCR reads, yielding one entry per CDR3 protein. The table has roughly 400,000 distinct CDR3 sequences, about an eighth seen once. This clonotype was detected ten times or more. The TCR comes from a man in his fifties or sixties with Graves' ophthalmopathy. Sample: blood.

The CDR3: CASSLVGAVLPYEQYF. CDR3 coding DNA: TGCGCCAGCAGCTTGGTTGGGGCAGTACTACCCTACGAGCAGTACTTC. This rearrangement joins TRBV5-1 to TRBJ2-7; D is possibly TRBD1 (5 bases). CDR1 is SGHRS and CDR2 is YFSETQ in the germline V gene. V dropped 0 bases and J dropped 2 bases, with 15 bases sitting between them. The CDR3 has 16 amino acids.